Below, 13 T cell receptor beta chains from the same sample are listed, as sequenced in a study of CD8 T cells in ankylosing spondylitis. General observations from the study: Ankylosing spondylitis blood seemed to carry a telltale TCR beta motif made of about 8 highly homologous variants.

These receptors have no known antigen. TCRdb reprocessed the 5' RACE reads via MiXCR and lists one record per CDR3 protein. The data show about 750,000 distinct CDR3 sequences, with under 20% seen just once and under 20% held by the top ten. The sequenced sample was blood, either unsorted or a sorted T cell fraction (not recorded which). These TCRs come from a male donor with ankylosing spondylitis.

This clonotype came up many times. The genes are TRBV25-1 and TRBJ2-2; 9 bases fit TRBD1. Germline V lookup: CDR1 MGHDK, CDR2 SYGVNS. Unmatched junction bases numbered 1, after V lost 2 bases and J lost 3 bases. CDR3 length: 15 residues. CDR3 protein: CASSERDRDTGELFF. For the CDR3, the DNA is TGTGCCAGCAGTGAACGGGACAGGGACACCGGGGAGCTGTTTTTT.

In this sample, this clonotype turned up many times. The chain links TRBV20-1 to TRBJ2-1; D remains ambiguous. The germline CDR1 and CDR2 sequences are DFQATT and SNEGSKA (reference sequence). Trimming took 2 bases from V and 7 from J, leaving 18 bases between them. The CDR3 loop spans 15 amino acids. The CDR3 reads CSARPTRRSRNEQFF. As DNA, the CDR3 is TGCAGTGCTAGACCGACGAGGAGAAGCCGTAATGAGCAGTTCTTC.

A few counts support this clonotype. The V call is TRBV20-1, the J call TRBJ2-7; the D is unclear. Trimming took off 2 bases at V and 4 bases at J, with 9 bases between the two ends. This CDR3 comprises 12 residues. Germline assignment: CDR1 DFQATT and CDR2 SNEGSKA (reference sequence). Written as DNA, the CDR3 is TGCAGTGCTAGACCCGACGGGTACGAGCAGTACTTC. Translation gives CSARPDGYEQYF.

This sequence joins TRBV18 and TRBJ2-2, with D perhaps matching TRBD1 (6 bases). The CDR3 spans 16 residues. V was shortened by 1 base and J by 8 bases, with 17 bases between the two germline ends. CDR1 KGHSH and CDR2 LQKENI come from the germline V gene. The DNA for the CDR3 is TGTGCCAGCTCACCACTAACGGGACACGACTCTGGGGAGCTGTTTTTT. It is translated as CASSPLTGHDSGELFF.

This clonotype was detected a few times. DNA of the CDR3: TGCGCCAGCAGCCAATTCGATGGCTACACCTTC. Amino acid sequence: CASSQFDGYTF. The chain recombines TRBV4-1 with TRBJ1-2; D unresolved. The CDR3 spans 11 residues. Germline lookup yields CDR1 MGHRA and CDR2 YSYEKL. The V and J ends lost 2 bases and 6 bases respectively, with 4 bases between them.

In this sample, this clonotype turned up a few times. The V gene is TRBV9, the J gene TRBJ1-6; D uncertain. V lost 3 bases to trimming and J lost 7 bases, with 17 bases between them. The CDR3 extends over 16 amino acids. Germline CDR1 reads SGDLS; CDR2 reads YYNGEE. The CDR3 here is CASSAGLGRENSPLHF. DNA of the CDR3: TGTGCCAGCAGCGCCGGCCTGGGGAGGGAAAATTCACCCCTCCACTTT.

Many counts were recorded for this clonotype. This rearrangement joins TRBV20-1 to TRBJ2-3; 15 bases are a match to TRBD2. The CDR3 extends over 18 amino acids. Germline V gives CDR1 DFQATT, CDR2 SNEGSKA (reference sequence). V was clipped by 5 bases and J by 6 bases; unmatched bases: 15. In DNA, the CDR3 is TGCAGTGCTCCCATTGGGACTAGCGGGAGGTTCGGGGTTGATACGCAGTATTTT. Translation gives CSAPIGTSGRFGVDTQYF.

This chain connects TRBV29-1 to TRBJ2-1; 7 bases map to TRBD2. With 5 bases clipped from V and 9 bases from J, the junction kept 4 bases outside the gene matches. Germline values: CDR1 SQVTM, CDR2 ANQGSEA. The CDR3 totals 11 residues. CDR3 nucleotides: TGCAGCGTTAGAACTAGCGCTGAGCAGTTCTTC. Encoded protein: CSVRTSAEQFF.

The CDR3 reads CASSDAPATQYF. The CDR3 bases are TGTGCCAGCAGCGACGCCCCAGCGACGCAGTATTTT. V gene TRBV27 combines with J gene TRBJ2-3, with no clear D. V lost 6 bases and J lost 9, with 13 bases in between. Germline V gene sequence: CDR1 MNHEY, CDR2 SMNVEV (reference sequence). This CDR3 is built from 12 residues.

The CDR3 DNA follows: TGTGCCAGCAGCCGTATTATGTCGGGACAGGGGTACAATGAGCAGTTCTTC. Translated, it gives CASSRIMSGQGYNEQFF. This chain links TRBV13 with TRBJ2-1, with 10 bases that match TRBD1. The CDR3 is 17 amino acids. The V gene end was trimmed by 5 bases and the J gene end by 4 bases; junction bases not matched to a gene: 11. Germline V lookup: CDR1 PRHDT, CDR2 FYEKMQ (reference sequence).

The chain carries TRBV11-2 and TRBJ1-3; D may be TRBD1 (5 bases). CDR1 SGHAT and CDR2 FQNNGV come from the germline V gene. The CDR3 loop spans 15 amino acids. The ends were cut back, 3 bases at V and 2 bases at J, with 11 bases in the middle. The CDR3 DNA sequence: TGTGCCAGCAGCTTTCCCGGGACTGCTGGAAACACCATATATTTT. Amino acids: CASSFPGTAGNTIYF.

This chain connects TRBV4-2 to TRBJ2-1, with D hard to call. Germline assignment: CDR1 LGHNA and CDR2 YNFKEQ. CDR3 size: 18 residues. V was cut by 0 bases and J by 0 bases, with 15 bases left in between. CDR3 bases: TGTGCCAGCAGCCAAGAGGGTAACATAGGTAGCTCCTACAATGAGCAGTTCTTC. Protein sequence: CASSQEGNIGSSYNEQFF.

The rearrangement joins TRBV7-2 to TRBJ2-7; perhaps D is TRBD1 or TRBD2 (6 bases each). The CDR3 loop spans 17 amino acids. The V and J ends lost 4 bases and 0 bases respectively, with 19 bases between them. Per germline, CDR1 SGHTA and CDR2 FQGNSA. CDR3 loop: CASSYKGGGTYSYEQYF. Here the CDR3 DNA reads TGTGCCAGCAGCTACAAGGGGGGCGGGACTTACTCCTACGAGCAGTACTTC.